These 22 T cell receptor beta chains share one sample of origin, sequenced in a study of cytomegalovirus exposure and HLA in healthy donors. PCR used 60 Vbeta primers and 13 Jbeta primers. Generated by immunoSEQ multiplex PCR, the TCRdb table keeps only in-frame clones and is missing some. This table has some 130,000 clones, approximately 77% appearing once. The sequenced sample was PBMCs. These receptors were collected from a man in his thirties or forties in good health and CMV-seronegative.

A single count supports this clone. V is TRBV14 and J is TRBJ2-3; 9 bases are shared with TRBD2. Germline values: CDR1 SGHDN, CDR2 FVKESK. The CDR3 contains 17 residues. The V segment lost 0 bases and the J segment 1 base; nucleotides outside the gene matches: 5. CDR3 in amino acids: CASSQDYRTSGTDTQYF. In nucleotides, the CDR3 is TGTGCCAGCAGCCAAGATTATCGGACTAGCGGCACAGATACGCAGTATTTT.

The genes are TRBV27 and TRBJ1-5, with D possibly TRBD1 on 5 matching bases. The CDR3 sequence is 17 residues long. Trimming left V 0 bases short and J 3 bases short, with 15 bases between. Germline CDR1 and CDR2: MNHEY and SMNVEV (reference sequence). CDR3 sequence (DNA): TGTGCCAGCAGTTTATCGGGCAGGGTGGTTAACAATCAGCCCCAGCATTTT. It codes for CASSLSGRVVNNQPQHF.

The chain uses TRBV5-5 and TRBJ2-3, with D maybe TRBD1 (7 bases). V lost 4 bases to trimming and J lost 1 base, with 10 bases between them. Germline V CDR1 and CDR2: SGHKS, YYEKEE (reference sequence). The CDR3 length is 14 residues. CDR3 residues: CASSPGGRTDTQYF. DNA of the CDR3: TGTGCCAGCAGCCCAGGGGGGCGCACAGATACGCAGTATTTT. Full variable domain (outside the CDR3, taken from reference TRBV5-5 and TRBJ2-3): DAGVTQSPTHLIKTRGQQVTLRCSPISGHKSVSWYQQVLGQGPQFIFQYYEKEERGRGNFPDRFSARQFPNYSSELNVNALLLGDSALYLCASSPGGRTDTQYFGPGTRLTVL.

This chain joins TRBV6-5 and TRBJ1-5, with 8 bases lining up with TRBD1. Germline assignment: CDR1 MNHEY and CDR2 SVGAGI. The CDR3 spans 13 residues. The junction had 6 bases not matched to a gene; V was cut back by 5 bases and J by 9 bases. The CDR3 loop is CASSDWTGRPQHF. Here the CDR3 DNA reads TGTGCCAGCAGTGACTGGACAGGGAGGCCCCAGCATTTT.

The V call is TRBV11-3, the J call TRBJ2-1, with 7 bases lining up with TRBD2. After removal of 1 base from V and 6 bases from J, the junction contained 6 bases not matched to a gene. Germline V gene sequence: CDR1 SGHNT, CDR2 YENEEA. The CDR3 sequence is 15 residues long. The CDR3 reads CASSLGASGGNEQFF. The CDR3 DNA sequence: TGTGCCAGCAGCTTAGGGGCTAGCGGAGGCAATGAGCAGTTCTTC.

The gene calls are TRBV5-1 and TRBJ2-1; 7 positions match TRBD2. This CDR3 region has 13 residues. The germline CDR1 and CDR2 sequences are SGHRS and YFSETQ. V lost 1 base to trimming and J lost 7 bases; unmatched junction nucleotides: 2. CDR3 sequence: CASSLLGGNEQFF. The CDR3, as DNA: TGCGCCAGCAGCTTGTTGGGAGGGAATGAGCAGTTCTTC.

The gene calls are TRBV11-2 and TRBJ2-3; D gene uncertain. Per germline, CDR1 SGHAT and CDR2 FQNNGV. The CDR3 has 13 residues. Trimming stripped 1 base from V and 5 bases from J, with 7 bases between. CDR3 loop: CASSLGDGDTQYF. For the CDR3, the DNA is TGTGCCAGCAGCTTAGGAGATGGAGATACGCAGTATTTT. Filled out from reference TRBV11-2 and TRBJ2-3, the complete variable domain reads EAGVAQSPRYKIIEKRQSVAFWCNPISGHATLYWYQQILGQGPKLLIQFQNNGVVDDSQLPKDRFSAERLKGVDSTLKIQPAKLEDSAVYLCASSLGDGDTQYFGPGTRLTVL.

The rearrangement joins TRBV7-9 to TRBJ1-4; tentative D call: TRBD1 (6 bases). CDR1 SEHNR and CDR2 FQNEAQ come from the germline V gene (reference sequence). V was trimmed by 5 bases and J by 7 bases, leaving 17 bases between them. This CDR3 spans 15 amino acids. CDR3 bases: TGTGCCAGCAGCACGTCAACAGGGTCCGGTGAAAAACTGTTTTTT. It translates to CASSTSTGSGEKLFF.

For the CDR3, the DNA is TGTGCCAGCAGTTACCAGGCGTTCCAGCCCCAGCATTTT. Amino acid sequence: CASSYQAFQPQHF. This sequence joins TRBV6-5 and TRBJ1-5, with D unresolved. The CDR3 consists of 13 residues. V was trimmed by 2 bases and J by 7 bases, leaving 9 bases between them. Germline lookup yields CDR1 MNHEY and CDR2 SVGAGI.

The gene calls are TRBV7-2 and TRBJ2-7; 10 nucleotides line up with TRBD2. Germline V CDR1 and CDR2: SGHTA, FQGNSA. J lost 4 bases, V lost 5 bases, and 5 bases had no gene match. This CDR3 has 14 amino acids. In DNA form, the CDR3 reads TGTGCCAGCAGCCCCGGGACTAGCGCATACGAGCAGTACTTC. It specifies CASSPGTSAYEQYF.

The V gene is TRBV7-3, the J gene TRBJ2-2; 9 bases are shared with TRBD2. The CDR3 has 16 residues. The J segment lost 1 base and the V segment lost 4 bases, leaving 4 bases of the junction unmatched. CDR1 and CDR2 (germline): SGHTA, FQGTGA. In DNA, the CDR3 is TGTGCCAGCAGCTCGAGTAGCGGGAGGAACACCGGGGAGCTGTTTTTT. This codes for CASSSSSGRNTGELFF.

The chain combines TRBV29-1 with TRBJ2-3; perhaps TRBD1 as D (6 bases). V dropped 4 bases and J dropped 4 bases, with 12 bases sitting between them. Per germline, CDR1 SQVTM and CDR2 ANQGSEA. The CDR3 is made up of 13 amino acids. This CDR3 reads CSVGNRVSDTQYF. CDR3 bases: TGCAGCGTTGGGAACAGGGTCTCAGATACGCAGTATTTT.

This clone was recorded only once. The chain couples TRBV2 to TRBJ2-1; a possible D gene is TRBD1 (9 bases). Trimming shortened V by 4 bases and J by 0 bases, and 19 bases separated the two germline ends. Germline CDR1 SNHLY, CDR2 FYNNEI. CDR3 length: 18 amino acids. The CDR3 DNA sequence: TGTGCCAGCAGTGGGGACAGGGAACGGGGGGGCTCCTACAATGAGCAGTTCTTC. Its protein product is CASSGDRERGGSYNEQFF.

The chain uses TRBV11-2 and TRBJ2-3; D is ambiguous. The V gene's germline CDR1 is SGHAT and CDR2 FQNNGV. The CDR3 loop spans 17 amino acids. The V end was cut by 1 base, the J end by 4 bases, with 18 bases between. CDR3 loop: CASSLGAQYPTSDTQYF. CDR3 nucleotides: TGTGCCAGCAGCTTAGGGGCTCAGTACCCAACATCAGATACGCAGTATTTT.

This chain links TRBV13 with TRBJ2-5; D call uncertain. Between the trimmed V and J ends, which lost 1 base and 0 bases, there was a span of 3 bases. The V gene's germline CDR1 is PRHDT and CDR2 FYEKMQ (reference sequence). The CDR3 totals 13 residues. In nucleotides, the CDR3 is TGTGCCAGCAGCTTAGCTCACCAAGAGACCCAGTACTTC. Amino acids: CASSLAHQETQYF.

The chain employs TRBV9 and TRBJ2-7; D possibly corresponds to TRBD1 (7 bases). The CDR3 runs to 16 residues. Trimming left V 3 bases short and J 3 bases short, with 19 bases between. Per the germline V gene, CDR1 is SGDLS and CDR2 is YYNGEE. CDR3 in amino acids: CASSDDLTGTVYEQYF. The CDR3 nucleotides are TGTGCCAGCAGCGACGATTTGACAGGGACTGTCTACGAGCAGTACTTC.

This clone came up a few times. J is TRBJ2-1 and V is TRBV10-1, with TRBD2 as a possible D gene (5 bases). The CDR3 sequence is 13 residues long. The V end lost 4 bases, the J end lost 7 bases, and 11 bases lay between the germline ends. CDR1 WNHNN and CDR2 SYGVQD come from the germline V gene (reference sequence). CDR3 sequence reads: CASSVARGNEQFF. The CDR3 coding sequence is TGCGCCAGCAGTGTGGCTAGAGGGAATGAGCAGTTCTTC.

This sequence joins TRBV19 and TRBJ1-1; D perhaps matches TRBD1 (6 bases). The CDR3 length is 14 residues. V lost 2 bases, J lost 0 bases, and 7 bases lay in between. Germline V gene lookup returns CDR1 LNHDA and CDR2 SQIVND (reference sequence). The CDR3 region is CASSITGLNTEAFF. Here the CDR3 DNA reads TGTGCCAGTAGTATAACAGGGTTGAACACTGAAGCTTTCTTT.

On this clone: This specimen includes other DNA sequences encoding the same CDR3. This chain uses TRBV18 with TRBJ2-7; a possible D gene is TRBD2 (5 bases). Trimming shortened V by 2 bases and J by 2 bases, and 10 bases separated the two germline ends. Germline V gene sequence: CDR1 KGHSH, CDR2 LQKENI. CDR3 length equals 14 residues. The DNA for the CDR3 is TGTGCCAGCTCACCATCTAACGGGGCCTACGAGCAGTACTTC. It specifies CASSPSNGAYEQYF.

The gene calls are TRBV11-3 and TRBJ2-7, with TRBD2 identical over 11 bases. CDR3 length: 16 residues. Germline V lookup: CDR1 SGHNT, CDR2 YENEEA. The V gene end was trimmed by 5 bases and the J gene end by 3 bases; junction bases not matched to a gene: 9. In DNA form, the CDR3 reads TGTGCCAGCAGCCCGGGGGGGACTAGCGGTAACTACGAGCAGTACTTC. Translation gives CASSPGGTSGNYEQYF.

The rearrangement links TRBV6-5 to TRBJ1-5; D unresolved. With 0 bases removed from V and 5 bases from J, the gap between germline ends came to 11 bases. The CDR3 totals 15 residues. From germline, CDR1 is MNHEY and CDR2 SVGAGI. CDR3 sequence: CASSYSGASDQPQHF. The CDR3 DNA is TGTGCCAGCAGTTACTCGGGAGCCTCCGATCAGCCCCAGCATTTT.

In this sample, this clone turned up once. V and J are TRBV27 and TRBJ2-5, with 9 bases aligning to TRBD2. This CDR3 has 14 amino acids. Germline V CDR1 and CDR2: MNHEY, SMNVEV (reference sequence). V trimming: 3 bases; J trimming: 4 bases; junction bases outside the gene matches: 3. CDR3 nucleotides: TGTGCCAGCAGTTTTGCGGGAGGGGGAGAGACCCAGTACTTC. It codes for CASSFAGGGETQYF.